Below are 16 T cell receptor beta chains sequenced from a single sample in a study of regulatory T cells in long-lasting Graves disease. TCR beta libraries were built with iRepertoire HTBI primers and Arm-PCR of CDR3 regions. TCRdb reanalysed the multiplex PCR reads using MiXCR and keeps one entry per CDR3 protein. The table has roughly 400,000 distinct CDR3 sequences, over 12% seen once; the top ten hold about 8.3%. Time point: newly diagnosed GD, antithyroid drugs for less than 3 months. Making the TCR library involved RNA that had been extracted from PBMCs. The data were also submitted as part of a second study, on T cells in Graves' hyperthyroidism and ophthalmopathy.

The material sequenced was peripheral blood mononuclear cells (PBMCs), taken at new diagnosis, from a patient treated with antithyroid drugs. The receptors were sampled from a woman in her thirties or forties with Graves disease.

This clonotype was observed at least ten times. The V call is TRBV20-1, the J call TRBJ2-5, with 8 bases lining up with TRBD2. The CDR3 is made up of 14 amino acids. Germline V CDR1 and CDR2: DFQATT, SNEGSKA (reference sequence). The ends lost 0 bases at V and 5 bases at J; junction bases unmatched: 5. CDR3 protein: CSARDRASGETQYF. The DNA of the CDR3 is TGCAGTGCTAGAGATCGGGCTAGCGGGGAGACCCAGTACTTC.

The V and J genes are TRBV6-1 and TRBJ1-5; D unclear. Germline CDR1 and CDR2: MNHNS and SASEGT. This CDR3 has 16 amino acids. V was shortened by 0 bases and J by 0 bases, with 9 bases between the two germline ends. CDR3 coding DNA: TGTGCCAGCAGTGAAGCCCCCGTTATTAGCAATCAGCCCCAGCATTTT. This gives the protein CASSEAPVISNQPQHF.

V and J are TRBV6-1 and TRBJ2-7, with unresolved D. Germline V gives CDR1 MNHNS, CDR2 SASEGT. This CDR3 comprises 13 residues. Trimming removed 6 bases at V and 2 bases at J, with 11 bases between. The CDR3 reads CASSSDPAYEQYF. CDR3 coding DNA: TGTGCCAGCAGCTCAGACCCAGCCTACGAGCAGTACTTC.

In its sample, this clonotype was seen a few times. The V and J genes are TRBV30 and TRBJ2-1; possible D gene TRBD2, 6 bases. The ends were cut back, 3 bases at V and 4 bases at J, with 10 bases in the middle. From germline, CDR1 is GTSNPN and CDR2 SVGIG (reference sequence). The CDR3 contains 13 residues. The DNA of the CDR3 is TGTGCCTGGAGGGACGGGAGTTACAATGAGCAGTTCTTC. This sequence encodes CAWRDGSYNEQFF.

This clonotype was counted at least ten times. For the CDR3, the DNA is TGTGCCAGCAGTTTATTGGTGGCCAACAATGAGCAGTTCTTC. Residues: CASSLLVANNEQFF. This rearrangement joins TRBV27 to TRBJ2-1; unclear D gene. Germline CDR1 reads MNHEY; CDR2 reads SMNVEV (reference sequence). The germline V and J ends were trimmed by 1 base and 5 bases, with 9 bases remaining between them. The CDR3 contains 14 residues.

This clonotype was picked up a small number of times. This chain connects TRBV2 to TRBJ1-3, with D unresolved. Trimming took off 6 bases at V and 0 bases at J, with 12 bases between the two ends. The length of the CDR3 is 15 residues. CDR1 and CDR2 (germline): SNHLY, FYNNEI. The CDR3 region has the DNA TGTGCCAGCAGCTCCGACACGTACTCTGGAAACACCATATATTTT. Its translation: CASSSDTYSGNTIYF. Full variable domain (rest looked up from reference TRBV2 and TRBJ1-3): EPEVTQTPSHQVTQMGQEVILRCVPISNHLYFYWYRQILGQKVEFLVSFYNNEISEKSEIFDDQFSVERPDGSNFTLKIRSTKLEDSAMYFCASSSDTYSGNTIYFGEGSWLTVV.

Turning to this clonotype: This may be a read error, as it is one base from a much larger clone. J is TRBJ2-1 and V is TRBV27; D is ambiguous. Germline V gene lookup returns CDR1 MNHEY and CDR2 SMNVEV (reference sequence). This CDR3 is 14 amino acids long. V lost 6 bases and J 8 bases, leaving 17 bases between the germline ends. CDR3 nucleotides: TGTGCCAGCAGGGTTCGGACGACGCGCTATGAGCAGTTCTTC. Translation: CASRVRTTRYEQFF.

Written as DNA, the CDR3 is TGTGCCACCAGCAGCGGAGTGTCTAGCGTCGATACGCAGTATTTT. Residues: CATSSGVSSVDTQYF. This rearrangement joins TRBV15 to TRBJ2-3; the D gene is possibly TRBD2 (6 bases). Trimming stripped 3 bases from V and 6 bases from J, with 16 bases between. CDR1 is LNHNV and CDR2 is YYDKDF in the germline V gene (reference sequence). This CDR3 contains 15 residues. The variable domain in full, with the rest retrieved from reference TRBV15 and TRBJ2-3, is DAMVIQNPRYQVTQFGKPVTLSCSQTLNHNVMYWYQQKSSQAPKLLFHYYDKDFNNEADTPDNFQSRRPNTSFCFLDIRSPGLGDTAMYLCATSSGVSSVDTQYFGPGTRLTVL.

This clonotype was recorded once. The rearrangement joins TRBV6-2 or TRBV6-3 to TRBJ2-3, with 16 bases identical to TRBD2. The germline V gene encodes CDR1 MNHEY and CDR2 SVGEGT. The CDR3 sequence is 17 residues long. V lost 0 bases and J lost 6; bases outside the gene matches: 3. CDR3 DNA: TGTGCCAGCAGTTACTCGGGACTAGCGGGAGGGCAGGATACGCAGTATTTT. It specifies CASSYSGLAGGQDTQYF.

This clonotype was detected a few times. This chain links TRBV28 with TRBJ2-3, with D possibly matching TRBD2 (5 bases). This CDR3 is built from 12 residues. Trimming took off 3 bases at V and 5 bases at J, with 6 bases between the two ends. Germline lookup yields CDR1 MDHEN and CDR2 SYDVKM. The DNA of the CDR3 is TGTGCCAGCAGTTTTGAGGGAGATACGCAGTATTTT. Its translation: CASSFEGDTQYF.

Many counts were recorded for this clonotype. The chain joins TRBV20-1 to TRBJ2-3; 9 nucleotides align to TRBD2. The CDR3 sequence is 15 residues long. Trimming took 3 bases from V and 2 from J; bases not matched to a gene: 6. The germline CDR1 and CDR2 sequences are DFQATT and SNEGSKA (reference sequence). CDR3: CSASSSGVNTDTQYF. CDR3 nucleotides: TGCAGTGCTAGTTCTAGCGGGGTAAACACAGATACGCAGTATTTT.

This clonotype showed up many times. The chain couples TRBV29-1 to TRBJ2-7; TRBD1 agrees at 8 bases. The germline gives CDR1 SQVTM, CDR2 ANQGSEA. CDR3 length: 17 residues. Trimming removed 5 bases from V and 0 bases from J; junction bases left unmatched: 15. The CDR3 bases are TGCAGCGTTTGGTCGTTGGACAGGGCTCATCACTCCTACGAGCAGTACTTC. This gives the protein CSVWSLDRAHHSYEQYF.

The chain uses TRBV27 and TRBJ1-4, with a possible D match to TRBD1 (5 bases). Trimming cost V 8 bases and J 4 bases, with 17 bases left between them. This CDR3 is built from 15 residues. In germline, CDR1 is MNHEY, CDR2 SMNVEV (reference sequence). In nucleotides, the CDR3 is TGTGCCAGCTCGGATTTCGGGGCATTTAATGAAAAACTGTTTTTT. This gives the protein CASSDFGAFNEKLFF.

The genes are TRBV3-1 and TRBJ1-2; D is possibly TRBD1 (6 bases). Germline values: CDR1 LGHDT, CDR2 YNNKEL (reference sequence). Trimming took off 4 bases at V and 9 bases at J, with 18 bases between the two ends. The CDR3 spans 14 residues. Written as DNA, the CDR3 is TGTGCCAGCAGCCCGAGGTCAGGGGAGAAACGCTACACCTTC. The encoded protein is CASSPRSGEKRYTF.

The CDR3 region has the DNA TGCGCCAGCAGCCAAGAAATCGTAACGAACACCGGGGAGCTGTTTTTT. Protein product: CASSQEIVTNTGELFF. The genes are TRBV4-3 and TRBJ2-2; D gene ambiguous. The CDR3 sequence is 16 residues long. The germline gives CDR1 LGHNA, CDR2 YSLEER. V lost 0 bases, J lost 0 bases, and 8 bases lay in between.

This clonotype was counted at least ten times. In DNA, the CDR3 is TGTGCCAGCAGCGGCGGGACCCCAGAGGCAGATACGCAGTATTTT. It is translated as CASSGGTPEADTQYF. V usage is TRBV13 and J usage is TRBJ2-3; a possible D gene is TRBD2 (6 bases). The CDR3 consists of 15 residues. Germline V lookup: CDR1 PRHDT, CDR2 FYEKMQ (reference sequence). The V end was cut by 5 bases, the J end by 4 bases, with 16 bases between.